A selection of T cell receptor beta chains follows, all from one sample in a study of shared clonotypes between healthy human individuals. The repertoire was sequenced with immunoSEQ multiplex PCR; TCRdb's copy has only in-frame clones and lacks some. The repertoire holds about 110,000 clones, with 68% as singletons. The sample taken for sequencing was memory CD8+ T cells sorted from blood. The receptors derive from a woman aged 25 to 39 in good health. Both conserved end residues are part of each CDR3. D genes are given only for firm matches. Clone size is stated in some rows and not others, as once, few, many or a class when expanded.

D,J,size,V,CDR3,DNA
.,TRBJ2-3,.,TRBV13,CASSLRFYRGLGTDTQYF,TGTGCCAGCAGCCTCCGGTTCTACAGGGGACTCGGCACAGATACGCAGTATTTT
.,TRBJ2-1,.,TRBV5-6,CASSFQGRYNNEQFF,TGTGCCAGCAGCTTCCAGGGCAGGTACAACAATGAGCAGTTCTTC
TRBD2,TRBJ2-7,.,TRBV28,CASSPSGSGYEQYF,TGTGCCAGCAGCCCCAGCGGGAGCGGCTACGAGCAGTACTTC
TRBD2,TRBJ2-7,few,TRBV7-9,CASSPGIAGVYEQYF,TGTGCCAGCAGCCCTGGGATAGCGGGCGTCTACGAGCAGTACTTC
TRBD1,TRBJ2-1,.,TRBV29-1,CSVEGQLNEQFF,TGCAGCGTTGAGGGACAGCTCAATGAGCAGTTCTTC
TRBD2,TRBJ2-3,.,TRBV27,CASSLGTSGRRIVDTQYF,TGTGCCAGCAGTCTAGGGACTAGCGGGAGGAGGATAGTAGATACGCAGTATTTT
TRBD2,TRBJ2-7,few,TRBV28,CASSLSASGKSSYEQYF,TGTGCCAGCAGTTTATCGGCTAGCGGGAAGAGTTCCTACGAGCAGTACTTC
.,TRBJ2-7,.,TRBV7-6,CASSLSQADGYEQYF,TGTGCCAGCAGCTTATCACAGGCGGACGGCTACGAGCAGTACTTC
TRBD2,TRBJ2-2,.,TRBV28,CASQSSGTTGELFF,TGTGCCAGTCAAAGTAGCGGGACCACCGGGGAGCTGTTTTTT
.,TRBJ2-2,.,TRBV7-9,CASSFVDSPHGELFF,TGTGCCAGCAGCTTTGTAGATTCCCCTCACGGGGAGCTGTTTTTT
TRBD1,TRBJ2-7,.,TRBV5-4,CASRRWGQGAPEGTYEQYF,TGTGCCAGCAGGAGATGGGGACAGGGGGCTCCTGAAGGGACCTACGAGCAGTACTTC
TRBD2,TRBJ2-1,.,TRBV27,CASSGLSGDYNEQFF,TGTGCCAGCAGCGGTCTTAGCGGGGATTACAATGAGCAGTTCTTC
TRBD1,TRBJ1-2,.,TRBV5-1,CASSPGQGEGYTF,TGCGCCAGCAGCCCGGGACAGGGAGAAGGCTACACCTTC
.,TRBJ1-1,few,TRBV4-1,CASSQEGVRTEAFF,TGCGCCAGCAGCCAAGAGGGGGTTAGGACTGAAGCTTTCTTT
.,TRBJ1-1,.,TRBV9,CASSVAWGSSEAFF,TGTGCCAGCAGCGTAGCCTGGGGGAGTTCTGAAGCTTTCTTT
TRBD1,TRBJ1-2,.,TRBV6-4,CASSDRQGLNYGYTF,TGTGCCAGCAGTGACCGACAGGGCCTCAACTATGGCTACACCTTC
TRBD1,TRBJ1-5,.,TRBV15,CATSTDDRGLQPQHF,TGTGCCACCAGCACTGACGACAGGGGGCTTCAGCCCCAGCATTTT
.,TRBJ1-3,once,TRBV28,CASSLCSYCGNTIYF,TGTGCCAGCAGTTTATGCTCATACTGCGGAAACACCATATATTTT
TRBD2,TRBJ2-7,.,TRBV5-1,CASSKKATGLLSYEQYF,TGCGCCAGCAGCAAAAAAGCAACGGGACTACTCTCCTACGAGCAGTACTTC
.,TRBJ1-5,.,TRBV19,CASSIDGGLQPQHF,TGTGCCAGTAGTATAGATGGAGGCCTCCAGCCCCAGCATTTT
.,TRBJ1-1,.,TRBV27,CASSERGPTEAFF,TGTGCCAGCAGTGAGAGGGGCCCCACTGAAGCTTTCTTT
TRBD2,TRBJ2-1,.,TRBV5-4,CASSFYGASGYNEQFF,TGTGCCAGCAGCTTCTATGGGGCTAGCGGCTACAATGAGCAGTTCTTC
TRBD1,TRBJ2-5,few,TRBV25-1,CASNPSDRDQETQYF,TGTGCCAGCAATCCCTCCGACAGGGACCAAGAGACCCAGTACTTC
.,TRBJ2-7,.,TRBV1,CTSGQAGGPWGEQYF,TGCACCAGCGGACAAGCGGGAGGGCCTTGGGGCGAGCAGTACTTC
.,TRBJ2-5,.,TRBV15,CATSPTFEAGTAETQYF,TGTGCCACCAGCCCCACTTTCGAAGCAGGGACGGCAGAGACCCAGTACTTC
.,TRBJ2-7,.,TRBV6-6,CASSYLLRYEQYF,TGTGCCAGCAGTTATCTTCTCCGATACGAGCAGTACTTC
.,TRBJ2-7,.,TRBV27,CASSLFPGVGHEQYF,TGTGCCAGCAGTTTATTCCCGGGAGTAGGCCACGAGCAGTACTTC
.,TRBJ2-7,many,TRBV19,CASSQTPSYEQYF,TGTGCCAGTAGCCAGACACCGTCCTACGAGCAGTACTTC
.,TRBJ1-5,.,TRBV28,CASSFLAGQPQHF,TGTGCCAGCAGTTTTCTGGCTGGGCAGCCCCAGCATTTT
.,TRBJ1-3,.,TRBV5-4,CASSPNHLGEAGNTIYF,TGTGCCAGCAGCCCTAACCACCTTGGGGAGGCTGGAAACACCATATATTTT
TRBD1,TRBJ1-5,.,TRBV5-1,CASSLEGGGQPQHF,TGCGCCAGCAGCTTGGAAGGGGGCGGACAGCCCCAGCATTTT
TRBD2,TRBJ2-1,.,TRBV5-6,CASTVAGNSYNEQFF,TGTGCCAGCACCGTAGCGGGGAACTCCTACAATGAGCAGTTCTTC
TRBD1,TRBJ2-2,few,TRBV4-1,CASSQRDSPNYTGELFF,TGCGCCAGCAGCCAAAGGGACAGCCCAAATTACACCGGGGAGCTGTTTTTT
.,TRBJ2-2,.,TRBV6-5,CASISAWEPGELFF,TGTGCCAGCATTTCCGCTTGGGAACCCGGGGAGCTGTTTTTT
TRBD2,TRBJ2-1,.,TRBV10-3,CAISEGLAEYNEQFF,TGTGCCATCAGTGAAGGACTAGCGGAGTACAATGAGCAGTTCTTC
TRBD1,TRBJ1-2,.,TRBV4-1,CASSRMLGQGNGYTF,TGCGCCAGCAGCCGCATGTTGGGACAGGGCAATGGCTACACCTTC
.,TRBJ1-5,medium-sized,TRBV4-1,CASSQDLGFEPQHF,TGCGCCAGCAGCCAAGATCTGGGTTTCGAGCCCCAGCATTTT
TRBD1,TRBJ1-5,.,TRBV28,CASRGVFRDSGNQPQHF,TGTGCCAGCAGGGGGGTCTTTCGGGACAGTGGCAATCAGCCCCAGCATTTT
TRBD1,TRBJ2-3,.,TRBV28,CASSLWTGDSTDTQYF,TGTGCCAGCAGTTTATGGACAGGGGACAGCACAGATACGCAGTATTTT
TRBD1,TRBJ1-4,once,TRBV27,CASSRQGHEKLFF,TGTGCCAGCAGCCGACAGGGTCATGAAAAACTGTTTTTT
TRBD1,TRBJ1-2,.,TRBV11-2,CASSGGTGYGYTF,TGTGCCAGCAGCGGGGGGACAGGGTATGGCTACACCTTC
TRBD2,TRBJ2-1,.,TRBV19,CASSIVAGDYNEQFF,TGTGCCAGTAGTATCGTAGCGGGAGATTACAATGAGCAGTTCTTC
.,TRBJ2-4,.,TRBV5-3,CASSLLGAAQYF,TGTGCCAGCAGCTTGTTGGGCGCGGCTCAGTACTTC
.,TRBJ2-1,.,TRBV5-4,CASSPTGNEQFF,TGTGCCAGCAGCCCGACTGGGAATGAGCAGTTCTTC
.,TRBJ2-7,.,TRBV7-6,CASSLVGEGYEQYF,TGTGCCAGCAGCTTAGTTGGTGAGGGCTACGAGCAGTACTTC
.,TRBJ1-2,.,TRBV7-6,CASSPWSANYGYTF,TGTGCCAGCAGCCCCTGGTCGGCTAACTATGGCTACACCTTC
.,TRBJ1-2,.,TRBV29-1,CSVDGEYYGYTF,TGCAGCGTTGACGGGGAGTACTATGGCTACACCTTC
.,TRBJ2-7,.,TRBV29-1,CSADRPRGSYEQYF,TGCAGCGCGGATAGGCCCAGGGGCTCCTACGAGCAGTACTTC
.,TRBJ2-7,.,TRBV5-4,CASSGGTGYEQYF,TGTGCCAGCAGCGGGGGAACGGGCTACGAGCAGTACTTC
TRBD2,TRBJ2-7,.,TRBV7-6,CASSPGGESYEQYF,TGTGCCAGCAGCCCGGGGGGGGAGTCCTACGAGCAGTACTTC
TRBD2,TRBJ2-2,.,TRBV5-5,CASSTGLAGGSNTGELFF,TGTGCCAGCAGCACGGGACTAGCGGGAGGATCAAACACCGGGGAGCTGTTTTTT
TRBD2,TRBJ2-2,.,TRBV28,CASSYSGRGTGELFF,TGTGCCAGCAGCTATAGCGGGAGAGGAACCGGGGAGCTGTTTTTT
.,TRBJ2-1,.,TRBV11-2,CASSINRMGATYNEQFF,TGTGCCAGCAGCATTAACAGGATGGGGGCGACTTACAATGAGCAGTTCTTC
TRBD2,TRBJ2-7,.,TRBV23-1,CASSQSRLAGSNEQYF,TGCGCCAGCAGTCAATCGAGACTAGCGGGTAGTAACGAGCAGTACTTC
TRBD1,TRBJ1-4,.,TRBV6-1,CAATPTSGGGEKLFF,TGTGCCGCAACCCCAACATCAGGGGGCGGTGAAAAACTGTTTTTT
.,TRBJ1-3,.,TRBV2,CASTEGGTGNTIYF,TGTGCCAGCACCGAAGGGGGTACGGGAAACACCATATATTTT
TRBD1,TRBJ2-1,.,TRBV7-9,CASSSSDRGNYNEQFF,TGTGCCAGCAGCTCGTCCGACAGGGGTAATTACAATGAGCAGTTCTTC
.,TRBJ2-3,.,TRBV11-2,CASSPSSDTQYF,TGTGCCAGCAGCCCATCATCCGATACGCAGTATTTT